What follows are 27 T cell receptor beta chains derived from one specimen sequenced in a study of T cell repertoires in cytomegalovirus infection. Antigen specificity for these receptors is unknown. TCRdb re-called the reads through MiXCR, storing one row per CDR3 protein. The profile covers roughly 500,000 distinct CDR3 sequences, with 30% to 40% appearing a single time and roughly a sixth taken by the ten largest. This specimen was cultured PBMCs, taken from culture after CMV antigen stimulation. These receptors all stem from a human donor in good health (CMV status not recorded). Some clones in this sample may be carry-over from other donors' samples.

This chain's CDR3 is CASSRNRATKNIQYF. As DNA, the CDR3 is TGCGCCAGCAGCCGAAACAGAGCTACCAAAAACATTCAGTACTTC. The chain combines TRBV4-3 with TRBJ2-4, with D uncertain. The CDR3 is 15 residues long. Germline V lookup: CDR1 LGHNA, CDR2 YSLEER. Trimming shortened V by 4 bases and J by 2 bases, and 12 bases separated the two germline ends.

In the case of this clonotype: This may be a read error: a much more frequent sequence differs by one nucleotide. The CDR3 sequence is CASSFGGRRESQYF. The CDR3 DNA sequence: TGTGCCAGCAGCTTCGGCGGGAGAAGGGAGAGCCAGTACTTC. The gene calls are TRBV7-2 and TRBJ2-5, with 7 nucleotides matching TRBD2. This CDR3 spans 14 amino acids. Germline-derived CDR1 and CDR2 are SGHTA and FQGNSA. Filled out from reference TRBV7-2 and TRBJ2-5, the complete variable domain reads GAGVSQSPSNKVTEKGKDVELRCDPISGHTALYWYRQSLGQGLEFLIYFQGNSAPDKSGLPSDRFSAERTGGSVSTLTIQRTQQEDSAVYLCASSFGGRRESQYFGPGTRLLVL.

The chain combines TRBV7-4 with TRBJ2-1; D possibly matches TRBD1 or TRBD2 (5 bases each). Trimming left V 0 bases short and J 1 base short, with 10 bases between. The CDR3 extends over 16 amino acids. The germline CDR1 and CDR2 sequences are SGHVT and SQSDAQ. CDR3 sequence reads: CASSLARGVSYNEQFF. The CDR3 nucleotides are TGTGCCAGCAGCTTAGCTAGAGGGGTTTCCTACAATGAGCAGTTCTTC.

This chain uses TRBV7-6 with TRBJ2-1; 11 bases agree with TRBD2. V gave up 2 bases and J gave up 7 bases; unmatched junction bases: 4. The CDR3 extends over 15 amino acids. Germline V lookup: CDR1 SGHVS, CDR2 FNYEAQ. In nucleotides, the CDR3 is TGTGCCAGCAGCTTAAGACTAGCGGGGCCAAATGAGCAGTTCTTC. Translated, it gives CASSLRLAGPNEQFF. The full variable domain, its missing parts supplied by reference TRBV7-6 and TRBJ2-1, is GAGVSQSPRYKVTKRGQDVALRCDPISGHVSLYWYRQALGQGPEFLTYFNYEAQQDKSGLPNDRFSAERPEGSISTLTIQRTEQRDSAMYRCASSLRLAGPNEQFFGPGTRLTVL.

The V and J genes are TRBV12-3 or TRBV12-4 and TRBJ1-6; D may be TRBD1 (5 bases). The V end lost 1 base, the J end lost 9 bases, and 19 bases lay between the germline ends. The CDR3 has 17 amino acids. CDR3 amino acids: CASSLGAGGAASSPLHF. The CDR3 DNA is TGTGCCAGCAGTTTAGGAGCCGGTGGGGCAGCATCTTCACCCCTCCACTTT.

The chain has TRBV7-2 and TRBJ2-5, with D uncertain. Germline V gene sequence: CDR1 SGHTA, CDR2 FQGNSA. The V end lost 0 bases, the J end lost 5 bases, and 10 bases lay between the germline ends. This CDR3 comprises 14 residues. The CDR3 region is CASSLASYRETQYF. The CDR3 DNA reads as TGTGCCAGCAGCTTAGCGTCATACCGTGAGACCCAGTACTTC.

This clonotype was counted a few times. The chain carries TRBV7-9 and TRBJ2-6; D tentatively reads TRBD1 or TRBD2 (6 bases each). There are 19 residues in the CDR3. V lost 2 bases and J lost 2, with 19 bases in between. Germline V gives CDR1 SEHNR, CDR2 FQNEAQ (reference sequence). The CDR3 nucleotides are TGTGCCAGCAGCTTATTTGGGGGGCGCGTCTTGGCTGGGGCCAACGTCCTGACTTTC. This codes for CASSLFGGRVLAGANVLTF.

The rearrangement links TRBV29-1 to TRBJ1-5, with TRBD1 matching 8 bases. The junction had 3 bases not matched to a gene; V was cut back by 4 bases and J by 4 bases. The CDR3 consists of 13 residues. Germline CDR1 SQVTM, CDR2 ANQGSEA. The CDR3 region is CSVGTGTNQPQHF. The CDR3 coding sequence is TGCAGCGTTGGGACAGGGACAAATCAGCCCCAGCATTTT.

The chain has TRBV12-3 or TRBV12-4 and TRBJ1-4, with D possibly being TRBD1 (5 bases). The length of the CDR3 is 15 residues. The V end lost 1 base, the J end lost 8 bases, and 14 bases lay between the germline ends. DNA of the CDR3: TGTGCCAGCAGTTTAGGCTCGGGGGGGAACGAAAAACTGTTTTTT. Protein product: CASSLGSGGNEKLFF.

This clonotype has only a few counts. The chain couples TRBV4-3 to TRBJ2-2; D uncertain. CDR1 and CDR2 (germline): LGHNA, YSLEER. Trimming cost V 3 bases and J 5 bases, with 10 bases left between them. The CDR3 has 14 amino acids. The CDR3 coding sequence is TGCGCCAGCAGCCAGGCTAGTTGGACCGGGGAGCTGTTTTTT. Translated: CASSQASWTGELFF.

The chain is built from TRBV3-1 and TRBJ2-3; 9 bases align to TRBD2. Unmatched junction bases numbered 20, after V lost 4 bases and J lost 3 bases. CDR3 length equals 20 residues. CDR1 LGHDT and CDR2 YNNKEL come from the germline V gene (reference sequence). Here the CDR3 reads CASSRRGPSGRRGRTDTQYF. The CDR3 coding sequence is TGTGCCAGCAGCCGAAGAGGTCCCAGCGGGAGGCGTGGAAGGACAGATACGCAGTATTTT.

In its sample, this clonotype was seen once. This chain connects TRBV12-3 or TRBV12-4 to TRBJ2-1, with 12 bases fitting TRBD2. The J segment lost 9 bases and the V segment lost 6 bases, leaving 18 bases of the junction unmatched. This CDR3 is 18 amino acids long. CDR3 DNA sequence: TGTGCCAGCAGGACGGGACAAACGACTAGCGGGAGAGCAATTGAGCAGTTCTTC. It specifies CASRTGQTTSGRAIEQFF.

This chain connects TRBV6-2 or TRBV6-3 to TRBJ2-3; 8 nucleotides line up with TRBD2. The CDR3 is made up of 16 amino acids. The germline V gene encodes CDR1 MNHEY and CDR2 SVGEGT. Unmatched junction bases numbered 9, after V lost 2 bases and J lost 5 bases. CDR3 residues: CASSYQEGLGQDTQYF. In DNA form, the CDR3 reads TGTGCCAGCAGTTACCAGGAGGGACTAGGTCAAGATACGCAGTATTTT.

The chain recombines TRBV28 with TRBJ2-7; either TRBD1 or TRBD2 may fit D (6 bases each). V lost 6 bases and J lost 4, with 22 bases in between. This CDR3 spans 16 amino acids. Germline V lookup: CDR1 MDHEN, CDR2 SYDVKM. This CDR3 is CASRKTGGPVLYEQYF. CDR3 DNA: TGTGCCAGCAGAAAAACTGGGGGGCCGGTCCTATACGAGCAGTACTTC.

The rearrangement joins TRBV7-9 to TRBJ2-5, with D hard to call. This CDR3 spans 14 amino acids. Germline loops: CDR1 SEHNR, CDR2 FQNEAQ (reference sequence). V was cut by 5 bases and J by 0 bases, with 10 bases left in between. In DNA, the CDR3 is TGTGCCAGCAGCCCGACGACGAACCAAGAGACCCAGTACTTC. Amino acids: CASSPTTNQETQYF.

V gene TRBV19 combines with J gene TRBJ1-1; TRBD1 agrees at 10 bases. J gave up 5 bases and V 6 bases, and 15 bases lay outside the gene matches. The CDR3 has 17 amino acids. Germline assignment: CDR1 LNHDA and CDR2 SQIVND (reference sequence). Written as DNA, the CDR3 is TGTGCCAGTAGATCGACAGGGGGCCAACGAGTGGGGACTGAAGCTTTCTTT. As protein: CASRSTGGQRVGTEAFF.

There are a few counts of this clonotype. The V call is TRBV20-1, the J call TRBJ1-1; D is unresolved. CDR1 is DFQATT and CDR2 is SNEGSKA in the germline V gene (reference sequence). V gave up 6 bases and J gave up 0 bases, with 11 bases separating them. The CDR3 runs to 13 residues. For the CDR3, the DNA is TGCAGTGCCTCTCGAGGCATGAACACTGAAGCTTTCTTT. Residues: CSASRGMNTEAFF.

This clonotype has a handful of counts. The chain joins TRBV7-2 to TRBJ1-3; D perhaps matches TRBD1 (5 bases). The CDR3 covers 16 residues. Trimming removed 4 bases at V and 4 bases at J, with 17 bases between. Per germline, CDR1 SGHTA and CDR2 FQGNSA. The CDR3 spells CASSSGRVLAGNTIYF. CDR3 sequence (DNA): TGTGCCAGCAGCTCCGGCAGGGTTCTCGCCGGAAACACCATATATTTT.

The gene calls are TRBV25-1 and TRBJ2-5; D unclear. The germline V gene encodes CDR1 MGHDK and CDR2 SYGVNS. Deletions cut 3 bases from V and 1 base from J, with 15 bases between. The CDR3 extends over 16 amino acids. The CDR3 bases are TGTGCCAGCAGTGATGTGGTAGGCCCCATCCAAGAGACCCAGTACTTC. This sequence encodes CASSDVVGPIQETQYF.

This clonotype was detected many times. V usage is TRBV7-9 and J usage is TRBJ2-7, with 10 bases that match TRBD1. CDR1 and CDR2 (germline): SEHNR, FQNEAQ (reference sequence). The CDR3 spans 16 residues. V lost 2 bases, J lost 3 bases, and 7 bases stayed unmatched. DNA for the CDR3: TGTGCCAGCAGCTTATTGGGGGACAGGGGTGACTACGAGCAGTACTTC. Its protein is CASSLLGDRGDYEQYF.

The DNA of the CDR3 is TGTGCCAGTAACCCGGGACTAGCGGGAGCGATAGATACGCAGTATTTT. It encodes CASNPGLAGAIDTQYF. The rearrangement uses TRBV19 and TRBJ2-3; 14 positions agree with TRBD2. With V trimmed by 7 bases and J by 5 bases, 8 bases remained unmatched. This CDR3 has 16 residues. Germline V gives CDR1 LNHDA, CDR2 SQIVND (reference sequence).

About this clonotype itself: A much larger clone lies a single base off, so this may be a read error. The V and J genes are TRBV7-2 and TRBJ2-1; the match to TRBD2 covers 11 bases. In germline, CDR1 is SGHTA, CDR2 FQGNSA. This CDR3 is built from 16 residues. For the CDR3, the DNA is TGTGCCGGCAGCCTTCCGACTAGCGGGAACCGTAATGAGCAGTTCTTC. This translates into CAGSLPTSGNRNEQFF. The complete variable domain, with remaining parts taken from reference TRBV7-2 and TRBJ2-1, reads GAGVSQSPSNKVTEKGKDVELRCDPISGHTALYWYRQSLGQGLEFLIYFQGNSAPDKSGLPSDRFSAERTGGSVSTLTIQRTQQEDSAVYLCAGSLPTSGNRNEQFFGPGTRLTVL.

V is TRBV30 and J is TRBJ2-3; 10 nucleotides agree with TRBD2. V was clipped by 0 bases and J by 6 bases; unmatched bases: 6. The CDR3 spans 15 residues. Germline V gene data show CDR1 as GTSNPN and CDR2 as SVGIG (reference sequence). This chain's CDR3 is CAWSVRLAGEDTQYF. CDR3 bases: TGTGCCTGGAGTGTCCGACTAGCGGGTGAGGATACGCAGTATTTT.

This clonotype was seen a few times. The J gene is TRBJ1-1, the V gene TRBV11-2; D may be TRBD1 (5 bases). The CDR3 length is 13 residues. Trimming removed 1 base at V and 8 bases at J, with 11 bases between. CDR1 is SGHAT and CDR2 is FQNNGV in the germline V gene. CDR3 in amino acids: CASSLAGQLEAFF. The CDR3 region has the DNA TGTGCCAGCAGCTTAGCGGGGCAGCTAGAAGCTTTCTTT.

This clonotype has only a few counts. The chain uses TRBV7-2 and TRBJ2-1; D is possibly TRBD2 (6 bases). This CDR3 has 15 residues. Germline V lookup: CDR1 SGHTA, CDR2 FQGNSA. Trimming left V 4 bases short and J 6 bases short, with 16 bases between. The CDR3 here is CASSSRRARGNEQFF. The DNA for the CDR3 is TGTGCCAGCAGCTCTCGGAGGGCCCGGGGCAATGAGCAGTTCTTC.

The rearrangement uses TRBV20-1 and TRBJ2-1; D gene unclear. The CDR3 has 14 amino acids. Germline loops: CDR1 DFQATT, CDR2 SNEGSKA (reference sequence). Trimming removed 1 base from V and 1 base from J, with 8 bases in between. This CDR3 reads CSARVALSYNEQFF. DNA for the CDR3: TGCAGTGCTAGAGTTGCCTTGTCCTACAATGAGCAGTTCTTC.

This chain uses TRBV4-3 with TRBJ2-4, with 7 bases matching TRBD1. This CDR3 has 17 amino acids. The J segment lost 9 bases and the V segment lost 0 bases, leaving 14 bases of the junction unmatched. The germline V gene has CDR1 LGHNA and CDR2 YSLEER. In DNA, the CDR3 is TGCGCCAGCAGCCAAGATCGACCCGACAGGGTAGCAGTCATTCAGTACTTC. The encoded protein is CASSQDRPDRVAVIQYF.